The 2 T cell receptor beta chains below were found in one sample sequenced in a study of graft-versus-host responses after intestinal transplantation. The data were produced by immunoSEQ multiplex PCR, yet TCRdb's version contains in-frame clones alone and is incomplete. The table has about 110,000 clones, around 93% seen once. No antigen has been assigned to these receptors. Sequencing was performed on unstimulated CD8+ T cells sorted from spleen or lymph node cells, taken before intestinal transplant. Every receptor here comes from a human donor who received an intestinal transplant.

This clone was counted only a few times. The chain recombines TRBV5-4 with TRBJ1-1, with a possible D match to TRBD1 (5 bases). With 0 bases removed from V and 6 bases from J, the gap between germline ends came to 15 bases. In germline, CDR1 is SGHNT, CDR2 YYREEE (reference sequence). The CDR3 is 15 residues long. The DNA for the CDR3 is TGTGCCAGCAGCTTGGTGGGGGACCAGGGATCTGAAGCTTTCTTT. This translates into CASSLVGDQGSEAFF.

The chain couples TRBV10-1 to TRBJ1-2; D ambiguous. V was shortened by 2 bases and J by 4 bases, with 8 bases between the two germline ends. The CDR3 spans 13 residues. Looked up from germline, CDR1 is WNHNN and CDR2 is SYGVQD (reference sequence). This CDR3 is CASSEGRTYGYTF. The CDR3 DNA reads TGCGCCAGCAGTGAGGGAAGGACCTATGGCTACACCTTC.